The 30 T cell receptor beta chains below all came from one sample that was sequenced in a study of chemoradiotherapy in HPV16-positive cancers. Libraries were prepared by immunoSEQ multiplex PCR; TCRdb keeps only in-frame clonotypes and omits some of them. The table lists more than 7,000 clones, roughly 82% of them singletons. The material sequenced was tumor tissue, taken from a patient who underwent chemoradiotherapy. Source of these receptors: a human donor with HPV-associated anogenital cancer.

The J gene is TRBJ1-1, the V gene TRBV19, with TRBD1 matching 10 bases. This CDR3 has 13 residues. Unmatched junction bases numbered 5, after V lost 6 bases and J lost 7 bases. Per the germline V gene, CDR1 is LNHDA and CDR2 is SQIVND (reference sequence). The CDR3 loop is CASSRRDRGEAFF. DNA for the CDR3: TGTGCCAGTAGCCGCCGGGACAGGGGTGAAGCTTTCTTT.

The CDR3 reads CASSHRQSESDTQYF. DNA of the CDR3: TGTGCCAGCAGCCATCGACAGAGTGAGTCAGATACGCAGTATTTT. The chain links TRBV7-8 to TRBJ2-3; tentatively, D is TRBD1 (5 bases). CDR1 SGHVS and CDR2 FQNEAQ come from the germline V gene. This CDR3 has 15 amino acids. V was trimmed by 5 bases and J by 4 bases, leaving 16 bases between them.

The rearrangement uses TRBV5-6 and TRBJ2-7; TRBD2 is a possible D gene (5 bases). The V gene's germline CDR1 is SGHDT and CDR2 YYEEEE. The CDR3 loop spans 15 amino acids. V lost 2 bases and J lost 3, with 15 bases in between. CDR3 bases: TGTGCCAGCAGCTTTAGGAGGCCGGGTTACTACGAGCAGTACTTC. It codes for CASSFRRPGYYEQYF.

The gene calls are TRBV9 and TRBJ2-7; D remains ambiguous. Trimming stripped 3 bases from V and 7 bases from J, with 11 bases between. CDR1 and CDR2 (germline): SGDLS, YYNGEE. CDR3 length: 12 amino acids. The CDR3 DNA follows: TGTGCCAGCAGCGCCCCGGGCCATGAGCAGTACTTC. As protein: CASSAPGHEQYF.

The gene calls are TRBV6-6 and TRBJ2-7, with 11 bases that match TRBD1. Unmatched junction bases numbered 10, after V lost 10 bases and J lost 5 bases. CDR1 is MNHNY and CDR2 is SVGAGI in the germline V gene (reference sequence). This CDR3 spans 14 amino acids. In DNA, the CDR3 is TGTGCCACCCTGCCGGACAGGGGGCACCACGAGCAGTACTTC. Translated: CATLPDRGHHEQYF.

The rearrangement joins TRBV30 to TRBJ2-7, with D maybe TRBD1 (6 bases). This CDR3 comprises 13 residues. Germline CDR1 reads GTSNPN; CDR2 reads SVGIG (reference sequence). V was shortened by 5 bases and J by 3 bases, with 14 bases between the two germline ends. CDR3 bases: TGTGCCTGGTCTGTGGGGGCCCTCTACGAGCAGTACTTC. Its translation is CAWSVGALYEQYF.

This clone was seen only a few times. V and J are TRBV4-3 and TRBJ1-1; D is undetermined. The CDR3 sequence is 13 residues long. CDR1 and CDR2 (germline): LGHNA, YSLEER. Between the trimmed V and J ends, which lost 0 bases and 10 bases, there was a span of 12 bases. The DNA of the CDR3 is TGCGCCAGCAGCCAAGATTGGGAGGGAGGAGCTTTCTTT. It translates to CASSQDWEGGAFF.

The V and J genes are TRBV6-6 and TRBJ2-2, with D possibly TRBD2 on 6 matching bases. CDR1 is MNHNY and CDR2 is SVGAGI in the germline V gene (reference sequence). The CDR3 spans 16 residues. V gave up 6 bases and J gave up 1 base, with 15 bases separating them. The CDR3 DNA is TGTGCCAGCAGCCCTGGGGGGTCCGGGAACACCGGGGAGCTGTTTTTT. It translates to CASSPGGSGNTGELFF.

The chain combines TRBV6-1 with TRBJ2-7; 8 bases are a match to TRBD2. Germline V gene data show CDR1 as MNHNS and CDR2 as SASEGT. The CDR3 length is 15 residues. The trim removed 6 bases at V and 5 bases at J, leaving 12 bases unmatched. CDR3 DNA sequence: TGTGCCAGCAGGTCCCTCCGGGGGGGCCGGGACGAGCAGTACTTC. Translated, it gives CASRSLRGGRDEQYF.

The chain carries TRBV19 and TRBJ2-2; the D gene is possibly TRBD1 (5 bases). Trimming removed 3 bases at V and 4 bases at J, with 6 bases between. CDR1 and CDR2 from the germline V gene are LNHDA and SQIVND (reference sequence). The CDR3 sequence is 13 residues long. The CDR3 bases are TGTGCCAGTAGTATGGGGCTCACCGGGGAGCTGTTTTTT. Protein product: CASSMGLTGELFF.

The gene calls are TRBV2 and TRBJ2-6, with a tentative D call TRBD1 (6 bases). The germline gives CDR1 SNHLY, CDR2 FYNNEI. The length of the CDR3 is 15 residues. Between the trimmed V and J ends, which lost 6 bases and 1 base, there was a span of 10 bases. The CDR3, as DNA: TGTGCCAGCAGGGGGGACATTTCTGGGGCCAACGTCCTGACTTTC. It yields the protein CASRGDISGANVLTF.

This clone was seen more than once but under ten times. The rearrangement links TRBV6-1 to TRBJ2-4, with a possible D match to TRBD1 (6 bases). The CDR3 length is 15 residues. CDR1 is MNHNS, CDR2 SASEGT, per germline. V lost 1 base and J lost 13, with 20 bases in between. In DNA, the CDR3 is TGTGCCAGCAGTGAAGACTACCTGCAGGGGCATTCACAGTACTTC. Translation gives CASSEDYLQGHSQYF.

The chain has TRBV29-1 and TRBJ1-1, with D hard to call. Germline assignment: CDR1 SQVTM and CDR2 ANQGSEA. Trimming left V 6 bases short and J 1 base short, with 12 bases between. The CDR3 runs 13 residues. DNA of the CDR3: TGCAGCGTGACCGACAAATCGAACACTGAAGCTTTCTTT. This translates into CSVTDKSNTEAFF.

In nucleotides, the CDR3 is TGTGCCAGCAGTAGACAGGCCGTGGTCACTGAAGCTTTCTTT. Encoded protein: CASSRQAVVTEAFF. J is TRBJ1-1 and V is TRBV6-5, with D tentatively TRBD1 (6 bases). In germline, CDR1 is MNHEY, CDR2 SVGAGI. The CDR3 is 14 residues long. Trimming took off 5 bases at V and 4 bases at J, with 14 bases between the two ends.

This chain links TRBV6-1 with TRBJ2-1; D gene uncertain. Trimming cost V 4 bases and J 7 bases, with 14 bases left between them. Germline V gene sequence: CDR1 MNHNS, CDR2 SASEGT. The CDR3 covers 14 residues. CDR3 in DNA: TGTGCCAGCAGTGTCGCGGTGGCTAATAATGAGCAGTTCTTC. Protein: CASSVAVANNEQFF.

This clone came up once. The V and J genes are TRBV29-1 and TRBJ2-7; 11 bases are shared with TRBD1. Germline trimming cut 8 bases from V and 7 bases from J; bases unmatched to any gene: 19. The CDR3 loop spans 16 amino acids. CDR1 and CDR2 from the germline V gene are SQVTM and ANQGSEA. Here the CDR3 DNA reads TGCAGCAAAACGGTGGGCGTTCGGACAGGGGGCTGGGAGCAGTACTTC. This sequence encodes CSKTVGVRTGGWEQYF.

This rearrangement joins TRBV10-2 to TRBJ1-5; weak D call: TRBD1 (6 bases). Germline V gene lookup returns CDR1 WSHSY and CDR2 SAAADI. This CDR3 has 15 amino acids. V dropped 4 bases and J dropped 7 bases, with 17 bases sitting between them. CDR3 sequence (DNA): TGCGCCAGCAGTGGGTGGGGTCGTGGGGGCCAGCCCCAGCATTTT. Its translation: CASSGWGRGGQPQHF.

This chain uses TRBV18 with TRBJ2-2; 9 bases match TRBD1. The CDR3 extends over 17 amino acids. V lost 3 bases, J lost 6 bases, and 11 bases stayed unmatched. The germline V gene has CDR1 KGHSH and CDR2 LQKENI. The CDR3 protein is CASSPIAGTGFAGELFF. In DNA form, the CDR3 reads TGTGCCAGCTCACCCATAGCCGGGACAGGGTTCGCCGGGGAGCTGTTTTTT.

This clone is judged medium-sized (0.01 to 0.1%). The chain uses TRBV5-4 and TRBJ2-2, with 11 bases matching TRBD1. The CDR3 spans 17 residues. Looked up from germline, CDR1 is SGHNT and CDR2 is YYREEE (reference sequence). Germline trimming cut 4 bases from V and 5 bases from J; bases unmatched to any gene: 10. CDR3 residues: CASSRRSGQGATGELFF. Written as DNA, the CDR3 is TGTGCCAGCAGCCGCCGCTCTGGACAGGGGGCGACCGGGGAGCTGTTTTTT.

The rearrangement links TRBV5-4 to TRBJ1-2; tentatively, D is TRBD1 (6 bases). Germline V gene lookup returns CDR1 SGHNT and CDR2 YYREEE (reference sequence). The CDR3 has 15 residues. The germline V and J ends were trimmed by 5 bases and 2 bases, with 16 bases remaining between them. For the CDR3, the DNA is TGTGCCAGCAGTTTTTCCGGGACAAGAAACTATGGCTACACCTTC. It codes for CASSFSGTRNYGYTF.

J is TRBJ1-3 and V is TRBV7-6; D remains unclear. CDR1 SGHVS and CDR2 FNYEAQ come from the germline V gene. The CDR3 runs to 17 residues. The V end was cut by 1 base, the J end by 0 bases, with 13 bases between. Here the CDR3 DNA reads TGTGCCAGCAGCTTAGAGGTGCGGACGAGCTCTGGAAACACCATATATTTT. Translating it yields CASSLEVRTSSGNTIYF.

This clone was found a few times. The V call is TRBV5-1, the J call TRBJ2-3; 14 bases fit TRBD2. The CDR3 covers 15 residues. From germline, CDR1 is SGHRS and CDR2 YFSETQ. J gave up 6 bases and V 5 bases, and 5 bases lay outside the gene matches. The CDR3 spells CASSSTSGGADTQYF. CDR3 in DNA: TGCGCCAGCAGTTCGACTAGCGGGGGGGCCGATACGCAGTATTTT.

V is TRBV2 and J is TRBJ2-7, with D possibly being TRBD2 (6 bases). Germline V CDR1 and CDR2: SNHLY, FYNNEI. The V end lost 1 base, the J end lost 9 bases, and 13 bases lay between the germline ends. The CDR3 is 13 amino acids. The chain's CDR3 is CASSEGQRDWQYF. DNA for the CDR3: TGTGCCAGCAGTGAAGGACAAAGGGACTGGCAGTACTTC.

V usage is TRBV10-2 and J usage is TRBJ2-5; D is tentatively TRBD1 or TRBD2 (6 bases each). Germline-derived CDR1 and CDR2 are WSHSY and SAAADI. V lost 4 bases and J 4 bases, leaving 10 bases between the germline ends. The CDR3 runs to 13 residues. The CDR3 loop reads CASSVRGLETQYF. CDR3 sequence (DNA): TGCGCCAGCAGTGTTCGGGGGCTAGAGACCCAGTACTTC.

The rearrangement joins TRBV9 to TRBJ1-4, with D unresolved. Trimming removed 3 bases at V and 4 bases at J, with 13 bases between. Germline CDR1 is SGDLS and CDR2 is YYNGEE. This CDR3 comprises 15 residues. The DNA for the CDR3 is TGTGCCAGCAGCGATGGCCCAGGTCGTAATGAAAAACTGTTTTTT. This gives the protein CASSDGPGRNEKLFF.

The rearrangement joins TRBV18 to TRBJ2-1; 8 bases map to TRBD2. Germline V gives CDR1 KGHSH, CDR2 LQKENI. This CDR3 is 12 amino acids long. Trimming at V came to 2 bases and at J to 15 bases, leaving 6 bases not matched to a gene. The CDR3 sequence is CASSPSGGDAFF. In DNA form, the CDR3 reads TGTGCCAGCTCACCATCGGGGGGGGATGCGTTCTTC.

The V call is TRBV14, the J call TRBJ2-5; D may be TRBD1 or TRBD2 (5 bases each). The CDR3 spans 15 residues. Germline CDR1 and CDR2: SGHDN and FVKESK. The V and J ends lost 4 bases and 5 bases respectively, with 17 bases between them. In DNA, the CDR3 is TGTGCCAGCAGCCCACTCGGGGACCCGGGGGAGACCCAGTACTTC. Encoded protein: CASSPLGDPGETQYF. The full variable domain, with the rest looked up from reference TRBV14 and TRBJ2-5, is EAGVTQFPSHSVIEKGQTVTLRCDPISGHDNLYWYRRVMGKEIKFLLHFVKESKQDESGMPNNRFLAERTGGTYSTLKVQPAELEDSGVYFCASSPLGDPGETQYFGPGTRLLVL.

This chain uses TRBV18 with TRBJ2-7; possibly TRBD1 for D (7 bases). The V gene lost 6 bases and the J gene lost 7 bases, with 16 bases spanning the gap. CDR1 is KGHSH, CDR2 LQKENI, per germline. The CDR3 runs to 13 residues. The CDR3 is CASSRGAPGEQYF. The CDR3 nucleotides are TGTGCCAGCTCCAGGGGGGCCCCGGGGGAGCAGTACTTC. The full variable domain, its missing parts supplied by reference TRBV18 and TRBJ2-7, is NAGVMQNPRHLVRRRGQEARLRCSPMKGHSHVYWYRQLPEEGLKFMVYLQKENIIDESGMPKERFSAEFPKEGPSILRIQQVVRGDSAAYFCASSRGAPGEQYFGPGTRLTVT.

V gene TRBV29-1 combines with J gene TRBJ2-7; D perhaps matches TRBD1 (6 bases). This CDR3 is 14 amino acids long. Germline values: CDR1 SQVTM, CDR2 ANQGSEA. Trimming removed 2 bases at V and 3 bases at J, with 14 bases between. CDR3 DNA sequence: TGCAGCGTTGAAAATCACAGGGATTACTACGAGCAGTACTTC. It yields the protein CSVENHRDYYEQYF.

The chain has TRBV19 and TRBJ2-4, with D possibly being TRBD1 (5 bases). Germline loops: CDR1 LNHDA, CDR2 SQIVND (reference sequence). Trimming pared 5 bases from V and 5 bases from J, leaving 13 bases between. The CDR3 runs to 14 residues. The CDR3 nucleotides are TGTGCCAGTAGTCATCTCATGACAGAAAACATTCAGTACTTC. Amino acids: CASSHLMTENIQYF.